The T cell receptor beta chain under discussion was sequenced for a study of T cells in Graves' hyperthyroidism and ophthalmopathy (dated by TCRdb to the late 2010s). Regarding the complete study: Peripheral blood was sampled at the time of initial diagnosis, prior to any treatment. TCR Vbeta CDR3 sequencing of fewer than 150 peripheral blood samples (43 ophthalmopathy, 75 hyperthyroidism and about 17 progressor patients) is reported in the paper. For training and testing, the approximately 92 patients in the discovery cohort were randomly divided in a 7:3 ratio. Following sampling, methimazole starting at 30 mg daily was given to hyperthyroidism patients, and high-dose intravenous methylprednisolone was given to ophthalmopathy patients. In addition, the study compared T-cell repertoires in thyroid tissue and in blood from roughly six Graves' hyperthyroidism patients. To identify TCR V-J signatures that set the groups apart, the researchers used a discovery cohort of 100 patients, made up of 43 with Graves' ophthalmopathy and some 60 with stable Graves' hyperthyroidism. An independent validation cohort of fewer than 20 hyperthyroidism patients and 17 patients who later progressed to ophthalmopathy tested prospective prediction of ophthalmopathy. Beyond this particular receptor, the publication reports: In validation, the model predicted progression to ophthalmopathy with just under 71% sensitivity and about 73% specificity, a median of about six months before onset. Most expanded thyroid clonotypes (frequency above 0.001) were also detected in blood, a finding suggesting that blood repertoires may reflect thyroid immune responses. Sample size was not statistically predetermined, and blinding of investigators to group allocation was not performed. A model built on a 13 V-J signature distinguished ophthalmopathy from stable hyperthyroidism, reaching 85% to 90% sensitivity and approximately 81% specificity in cross-validation and 80%/75% in testing.

Worth noting for this clonotype: Its binding antigen is unknown. No base quality values were provided; no much bigger clone lies one nucleotide off.

The CDR3 covers 14 residues, taking in both the cysteine and the phenylalanine. The sequence is cut down to CDR3 DNA, 42 bases in frame from base 1. Clipping removes 4 bases from V and 5 bases from J, with 6 as the unmatched junction base count. CDR1 SGHAT and CDR2 FQNNGV were looked up in the germline V gene. Hyperthyroidism patients were newly diagnosed, with disease duration under 2 months, and aged 18 to 65 years. Any patient with an uncontrolled infection, another autoimmune disease, pregnancy or lactation was excluded. Diagnoses were established on the basis of clinical symptoms, serum thyroxine and TRAb, thyroid ultrasound, and orbital computed tomography. For progressor patients, blood was drawn at the first diagnosis of hyperthyroidism, before any ophthalmopathy symptoms had appeared. PBMCs were separated from approximately 9.9 ml of fresh peripheral blood using Ficoll-Paque density gradient centrifugation. Progressor patients were initially diagnosed with Graves' hyperthyroidism and developed ophthalmopathy during follow-up. Total RNA was extracted with Trizol reagent, and quality was checked on an Agilent 2100 Bioanalyzer.

The TCR beta CDR3 regions were amplified from the RNA transcripts. The first round of RT-PCR for the TCR CDR3 was performed with the HTBI primer set and the Qiagen OneStep RT-PCR kit. Libraries were constructed in a second round of multiplex PCR, after which size selection and purification were carried out. The libraries were sequenced on an Illumina HiSeq2000 using paired-end 100 bp reads. In the authors' own workflow: SOAPnuke was used to process the raw data, with reads discarded if the reads contained adapters or uncalled bases, had a mean Phred below 15, or lacked an exact constant-primer or identifier match. COPE v1.2.5 was used to merge high-quality paired reads, and clonotypes were defined as unique nucleotide sequences. MiTCR v1.1 was used to align the clonotypes against IMGT TRBV, TRBD and TRBJ reference segments. The analysis was restricted to V-J combinations with a frequency above 0.0001, which together covered over 99% of the repertoires. A TCS score was defined as the ratio between F50 (clonal expansion) and ExV (chaos), using BLOSUM62-based TCRdist between CDR3 peptides within each V-J. Welch's t-statistics and random forest reduced fewer than 600 V-J features to 10 to 15, which were used in a naive Bayes classifier (R e1071). The public reads were quality trimmed at Q25 with fastp and then assembled into clones with MiXCR by TCRdb, keeping productive beta chains. Rows with one shared CDR3 protein collapse into an entry with the most common genes and DNA. These V and J calls rely on TCRdb rather than the paper's analysis. For this sample there are 280,000 or so distinct CDR3 sequences; 20% to 25% appear just once. About 30% of the sample belongs to the ten largest clones.

The rearrangement joined TRBV11-2 to TRBJ2-5; 8 central nucleotides agree with TRBD1. The receptor's source is a man in his forties or fifties with Graves' hyperthyroidism that later progressed to Graves' ophthalmopathy. Input material: blood. The CDR3 here reads CASSYGTGGETQYF. The nucleotide sequence is TGTGCCAGCAGCTACGGGACAGGCGGGGAGACCCAGTACTTC.